This entry is about one TCR beta chain. Its target is not known. This record comes from a study of blood T cells in healthy people across ages. Notes on the study in general: Both naive CD4+ cell counts and diversity were greater in long-lived donors than in aged donors. Nothing was known about donor CMV status, and this possibly confounded expanded clonotype changes.

Those donating, healthy Caucasian individuals from Russia, were aged roughly 6 to 100. Combining a sample-barcoded 5' primer with a J-beta primer mix, a second PCR ran for roughly 6 to 11 cycles. MiXCR, applied by TCRdb to the 5' RACE reads, yields one record per CDR3 protein. This table has approximately 830,000 distinct CDR3 sequences, 60% to 80% appearing once. Germline lookup yields CDR1 MNHEY and CDR2 SVGEGT. V lost 5 bases, J lost 1 base, and 4 bases stayed unmatched. This CDR3 spans 15 amino acids. The sequencing input was blood. The sequence was collected from a man aged 25-45 years in good health. This chain connects TRBV6-2 or TRBV6-3 to TRBJ2-1, with 8 bases fitting TRBD2. The CDR3 loop reads CASSGGLGSYNEQFF. The CDR3 bases are TGTGCCAGCAGTGGGGGACTAGGTTCCTACAATGAGCAGTTCTTC.